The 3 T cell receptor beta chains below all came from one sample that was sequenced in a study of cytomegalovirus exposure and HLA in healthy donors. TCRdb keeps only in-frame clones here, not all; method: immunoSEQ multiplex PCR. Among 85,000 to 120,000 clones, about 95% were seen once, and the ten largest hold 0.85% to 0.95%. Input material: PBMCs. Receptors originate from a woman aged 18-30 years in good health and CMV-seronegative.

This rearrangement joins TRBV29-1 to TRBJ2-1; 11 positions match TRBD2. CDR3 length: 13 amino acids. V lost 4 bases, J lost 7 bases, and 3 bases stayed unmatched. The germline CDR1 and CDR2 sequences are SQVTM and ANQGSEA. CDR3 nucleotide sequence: TGCAGCGTTGGCACTAGCGGGAGAAATGAGCAGTTCTTC. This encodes CSVGTSGRNEQFF.

The DNA of the CDR3 is TGCAGCGTTCCAACAGGGGGCGGTGGCTACACCTTC. Amino acids: CSVPTGGGGYTF. This rearrangement joins TRBV29-1 to TRBJ1-2; TRBD1 matches at 9 bases. Looked up from germline, CDR1 is SQVTM and CDR2 is ANQGSEA. V lost 5 bases, J lost 7 bases, and 5 bases stayed unmatched. The length of the CDR3 is 12 residues.

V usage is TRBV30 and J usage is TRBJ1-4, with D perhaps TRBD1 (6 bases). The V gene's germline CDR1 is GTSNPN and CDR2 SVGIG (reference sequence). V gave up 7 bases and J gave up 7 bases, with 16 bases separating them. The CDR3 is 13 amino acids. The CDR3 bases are TGTGCCTCCAAAGGCCTCAGGGGTGAAAAACTGTTTTTT. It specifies CASKGLRGEKLFF. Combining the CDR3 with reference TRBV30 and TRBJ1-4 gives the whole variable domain SQTIHQWPATLVQPVGSPLSLECTVEGTSNPNLYWYRQAAGRGLQLLFYSVGIGQISSEVPQNLSASRPQDRQFILSSKKLLLSDSGFYLCASKGLRGEKLFFGSGTQLSVL.